The source of this TCR beta chain is a study of tumor-infiltrating lymphocytes in primary liver carcinoma. Study at large: Through surgical resection, the patients' primary liver carcinoma was treated.

TCR beta cDNA came from approximately 0.55 ug total RNA, primed with a constant-region primer. Researchers made the TCR beta libraries by running three nested multiplex PCR rounds with slightly modified ARM-PCR. Amplification in the first two PCR rounds was performed using TRBV1-TRBV30 forward primers and a C-beta reverse primer for 10 cycles each. Via MiXCR, TCRdb re-called the multiplex PCR reads, giving one row per CDR3 protein. The sample lists about 320,000 distinct CDR3 sequences, 65% occurring once. Per the germline V gene, CDR1 is GTSNPN and CDR2 is SVGIG (reference sequence). Trimming stripped 5 bases from V and 0 bases from J, with 11 bases between. The length of the CDR3 is 13 residues. Out of unsorted whole blood came the blood RNA, and germline DNA was extracted as well.

Sequencing used peripheral blood. The rearrangement joins TRBV30 to TRBJ2-7; D tentatively fits TRBD1 or TRBD2 (6 bases each). The receptor was derived from a man aged 40-49 years with primary liver carcinoma and hepatitis B virus infection. The CDR3 DNA follows: TGTGCCTGGCTAGGGGGGTCCTCCTACGAGCAGTACTTC. Protein: CAWLGGSSYEQYF.